The rows below give T cell receptor beta chains drawn from one sample of a study of T cell responses to AZD1222 COVID-19 vaccine. Assay used: immunoSEQ multiplex PCR; TCRdb lists only in-frame clones, some missing. The table records roughly 130,000 clones, roughly nine tenths of them present only once. This material consisted of peripheral blood, taken on day 0 of AZD1222 vaccination. These receptors all stem from an adult in good health. The CDR3 runs from the conserved cysteine through the conserved F or W. The D gene is left open where the match is weak. The size field is filled for only some rows; it gives once, few, many or a size class.

d_call j_call clone_size v_call cdr3_aa cdr3_nt
NA TRBJ1-6 NA TRBV3-1/TRBV3-2 CASSLTIPLPMGGSPLHF TGTGCCAGCAGCCTCACGATACCTTTACCCATGGGAGGTTCACCCCTCCACTTT
TRBD1 TRBJ1-3 NA TRBV19 CASSIVRQGSGNTIYF TGTGCCAGTAGTATAGTCCGACAGGGCTCTGGAAACACCATATATTTT
NA TRBJ1-1 NA TRBV7-9 CASSLTAVSTEAFF TGTGCCAGCAGCTTGACGGCGGTGAGCACTGAAGCTTTCTTT
NA TRBJ2-7 NA TRBV13 CASSFRSGEGYEQYF TGTGCCAGCAGCTTCCGGTCGGGGGAAGGCTACGAGCAGTACTTC
NA TRBJ2-3 NA TRBV7-2 CASSSTDTQYF TGTGCCAGCAGCTCCACAGATACGCAGTATTTT
TRBD1 TRBJ1-1 NA TRBV30 CAWSRQGETEAFF TGTGCCTGGAGTCGCCAGGGGGAAACTGAAGCTTTCTTT
NA TRBJ1-5 NA TRBV19 CASSIVGGAAQPQHF TGTGCCAGTAGTATAGTCGGTGGGGCAGCTCAGCCCCAGCATTTT
TRBD2 TRBJ2-1 NA TRBV5-1 CASSLSGTSSTDEQFF TGCGCCAGCAGCTTATCCGGGACTAGCAGCACCGATGAGCAGTTCTTC
NA TRBJ1-1 NA TRBV7-9 CASSPGGPEAFF TGTGCCAGCAGCCCGGGTGGTCCTGAAGCTTTCTTT
TRBD1 TRBJ1-1 NA TRBV30 CAWTGTGFITEAFF TGTGCCTGGACCGGGACAGGGTTTATCACTGAAGCTTTCTTT
NA TRBJ1-1 NA TRBV6-5 CASTRPGNTEAFF TGTGCCAGCACGCGGCCTGGGAACACTGAAGCTTTCTTT
NA TRBJ2-7 once TRBV6-1 CASSDGASYEQYF TGTGCCAGCAGTGATGGGGCCTCCTACGAGCAGTACTTC
NA TRBJ2-1 NA TRBV3-1/TRBV3-2 CASSLGGGSSYNEQFF TGTGCCAGCAGCCTGGGTGGGGGAAGCTCCTACAATGAGCAGTTCTTC
TRBD1 TRBJ1-2 few TRBV28 CASSPGTGDLEAYTF TGTGCCAGCAGCCCCGGGACAGGCGATTTAGAGGCCTACACCTTC
NA TRBJ1-1 NA TRBV19 CASRTFMNTEAFF TGTGCCAGTCGAACCTTCATGAACACTGAAGCTTTCTTT
NA TRBJ1-5 NA TRBV9 CASSEGGGQPQHF TGTGCCAGCAGCGAGGGGGGTGGTCAGCCCCAGCATTTT
TRBD1 TRBJ2-3 once TRBV4-1 CASSQTGQGRTDTQYF TGCGCCAGCAGCCAGACGGGACAGGGAAGGACAGATACGCAGTATTTT
TRBD1 TRBJ1-2 NA TRBV6-5 CASSYGTGADGYTF TGTGCCAGCAGTTACGGGACAGGGGCGGATGGCTACACCTTC
NA TRBJ1-2 once TRBV4-1 CASSPQGTGYGYTF TGCGCCAGCAGCCCCCAGGGCACCGGCTATGGCTACACCTTC
NA TRBJ1-3 NA TRBV20-1 CSASSRQATLDNTIYF TGCAGTGCTAGTTCGCGACAGGCGACTCTGGACAACACCATATATTTT
NA TRBJ1-1 NA TRBV7-9 CASSLARAGLTEAFF TGTGCCAGCAGCTTAGCGCGGGCAGGGCTTACTGAAGCTTTCTTT
NA TRBJ2-5 NA TRBV7-3 CASSLMAQETQYF TGTGCCAGCAGCTTAATGGCCCAGGAGACCCAGTACTTC
NA TRBJ2-1 NA TRBV12-3/TRBV12-4 CASSLEGGEQFF TGTGCCAGCAGCCTTGAGGGCGGTGAGCAGTTCTTC
NA TRBJ1-1 NA TRBV6-4 CASSESIGTEAFF TGTGCCAGCAGTGAGTCAATAGGCACTGAAGCTTTCTTT
NA TRBJ2-5 NA TRBV30 CAWSAQGRIRETQYF TGTGCCTGGAGTGCCCAGGGGCGCATACGGGAGACCCAGTACTTC
TRBD1 TRBJ1-1 NA TRBV4-1 CASSPGQGFMNTEAFF TGCGCCAGCAGCCCGGGACAGGGGTTCATGAACACTGAAGCTTTCTTT
TRBD1 TRBJ1-2 NA TRBV19 CASSILGGQGYYGYTF TGTGCCAGTAGTATTCTTGGGGGACAGGGCTACTATGGCTACACCTTC
TRBD1 TRBJ1-5 NA TRBV6-4 CASSPQGDQPQHF TGTGCCAGCAGCCCACAGGGGGATCAGCCCCAGCATTTT
NA TRBJ2-3 few TRBV5-1 CASSSGSADTQYF TGCGCCAGCAGTTCGGGGAGCGCAGATACGCAGTATTTT
NA TRBJ1-1 once TRBV2 CASSAQGYTEAFF TGTGCCAGCAGTGCGCAGGGATACACTGAAGCTTTCTTT
NA TRBJ2-5 NA TRBV14 CASSLAYQETQYF TGTGCCAGCAGCTTAGCGTACCAAGAGACCCAGTACTTC
NA TRBJ2-1 NA TRBV7-2 CASRSSPHRNEQFF TGTGCCAGCAGGTCTAGCCCGCACAGAAATGAGCAGTTCTTC
TRBD1 TRBJ1-5 NA TRBV4-1 CASSPLAGTGSNQPQHF TGCGCCAGCAGCCCCCTAGCCGGGACAGGGAGCAATCAGCCCCAGCATTTT
NA TRBJ2-1 NA TRBV27 CASSLSESGANEQFF TGTGCCAGCAGTTTATCGGAGTCAGGTGCTAATGAGCAGTTCTTC
TRBD1 TRBJ1-2 NA TRBV5-1 CASSFGSGQGGYGYTF TGCGCCAGCAGTTTTGGGTCAGGACAGGGGGGCTATGGCTACACCTTC
NA TRBJ1-5 NA TRBV24-1 CATSDSDKSQPQHF TGTGCCACCAGTGATTCGGACAAATCCCAGCCCCAGCATTTT
NA TRBJ1-4 once TRBV18 CASFTTAQGHEKLFF TGTGCCAGCTTCACCACGGCGCAGGGCCATGAAAAACTGTTTTTT
NA TRBJ1-4 NA TRBV2 CATTRQGSEKLFF TGTGCTACCACCCGGCAGGGGTCTGAAAAACTGTTTTTT
TRBD1 TRBJ1-2 once TRBV5-1 CASSTGQPNNYGYTF TGCGCCAGCAGCACGGGACAGCCCAATAACTATGGCTACACCTTC
NA TRBJ1-2 NA TRBV6-6 CASRQAHYGYTF TGTGCCAGCAGACAGGCCCACTATGGCTACACCTTC
NA TRBJ2-7 NA TRBV19 CASSIEVRALGEQYF TGTGCCAGTAGTATAGAGGTCAGGGCTTTGGGCGAGCAGTACTTC
NA TRBJ1-1 NA TRBV25-1 CASSDWWNTEAFF TGTGCCAGCAGTGACTGGTGGAACACTGAAGCTTTCTTT
NA TRBJ2-1 NA TRBV18 CASSPAAGNNEQFF TGTGCCAGCTCACCCGCGGCGGGCAACAATGAGCAGTTCTTC
TRBD2 TRBJ2-1 NA TRBV4-3 CASSQDRAGGPDEQFF TGCGCCAGCAGCCAAGATCGGGCGGGAGGGCCCGATGAGCAGTTCTTC
NA TRBJ2-5 NA TRBV6-5 CAIQSGGSETQYF TGTGCCATTCAATCAGGGGGGTCAGAGACCCAGTACTTC
NA TRBJ2-5 NA TRBV30 CAWSGTALQETQYF TGTGCCTGGAGTGGAACGGCTCTCCAAGAGACCCAGTACTTC
NA TRBJ2-1 once TRBV9 CASSPQGYNEQFF TGTGCCAGCAGCCCCCAGGGCTACAATGAGCAGTTCTTC
TRBD1 TRBJ1-5 once TRBV10-3 CAIKGQGAYQPQHF TGTGCCATCAAAGGACAGGGGGCCTATCAGCCCCAGCATTTT
NA TRBJ1-6 NA TRBV27 CASSFEGHNSPLHF TGTGCCAGCAGTTTTGAGGGTCATAATTCACCCCTCCACTTT
NA TRBJ1-5 NA TRBV2 CASSEVRWGNQPQHF TGTGCCAGCAGTGAAGTGAGGTGGGGCAATCAGCCCCAGCATTTT
NA TRBJ1-1 NA TRBV20-1 CSASDWGRNTEAFF TGCAGTGCTAGTGATTGGGGGCGCAACACTGAAGCTTTCTTT
NA TRBJ1-4 NA TRBV18 CASSPGGPATNEKLFF TGTGCCAGCTCACCTGGAGGACCTGCAACTAATGAAAAACTGTTTTTT
NA TRBJ2-7 NA TRBV6-5 CASGDLNSGGYEQYF TGTGCCAGCGGAGACCTAAACTCCGGGGGCTACGAGCAGTACTTC
TRBD1 TRBJ2-7 NA TRBV6-5 CASRDRVGRYEQYF TGTGCCAGCAGGGACAGGGTCGGGAGATACGAGCAGTACTTC
NA TRBJ1-1 NA TRBV6-5 CASSYSARNTEAFF TGTGCCAGCAGTTACTCGGCTAGGAACACTGAAGCTTTCTTT